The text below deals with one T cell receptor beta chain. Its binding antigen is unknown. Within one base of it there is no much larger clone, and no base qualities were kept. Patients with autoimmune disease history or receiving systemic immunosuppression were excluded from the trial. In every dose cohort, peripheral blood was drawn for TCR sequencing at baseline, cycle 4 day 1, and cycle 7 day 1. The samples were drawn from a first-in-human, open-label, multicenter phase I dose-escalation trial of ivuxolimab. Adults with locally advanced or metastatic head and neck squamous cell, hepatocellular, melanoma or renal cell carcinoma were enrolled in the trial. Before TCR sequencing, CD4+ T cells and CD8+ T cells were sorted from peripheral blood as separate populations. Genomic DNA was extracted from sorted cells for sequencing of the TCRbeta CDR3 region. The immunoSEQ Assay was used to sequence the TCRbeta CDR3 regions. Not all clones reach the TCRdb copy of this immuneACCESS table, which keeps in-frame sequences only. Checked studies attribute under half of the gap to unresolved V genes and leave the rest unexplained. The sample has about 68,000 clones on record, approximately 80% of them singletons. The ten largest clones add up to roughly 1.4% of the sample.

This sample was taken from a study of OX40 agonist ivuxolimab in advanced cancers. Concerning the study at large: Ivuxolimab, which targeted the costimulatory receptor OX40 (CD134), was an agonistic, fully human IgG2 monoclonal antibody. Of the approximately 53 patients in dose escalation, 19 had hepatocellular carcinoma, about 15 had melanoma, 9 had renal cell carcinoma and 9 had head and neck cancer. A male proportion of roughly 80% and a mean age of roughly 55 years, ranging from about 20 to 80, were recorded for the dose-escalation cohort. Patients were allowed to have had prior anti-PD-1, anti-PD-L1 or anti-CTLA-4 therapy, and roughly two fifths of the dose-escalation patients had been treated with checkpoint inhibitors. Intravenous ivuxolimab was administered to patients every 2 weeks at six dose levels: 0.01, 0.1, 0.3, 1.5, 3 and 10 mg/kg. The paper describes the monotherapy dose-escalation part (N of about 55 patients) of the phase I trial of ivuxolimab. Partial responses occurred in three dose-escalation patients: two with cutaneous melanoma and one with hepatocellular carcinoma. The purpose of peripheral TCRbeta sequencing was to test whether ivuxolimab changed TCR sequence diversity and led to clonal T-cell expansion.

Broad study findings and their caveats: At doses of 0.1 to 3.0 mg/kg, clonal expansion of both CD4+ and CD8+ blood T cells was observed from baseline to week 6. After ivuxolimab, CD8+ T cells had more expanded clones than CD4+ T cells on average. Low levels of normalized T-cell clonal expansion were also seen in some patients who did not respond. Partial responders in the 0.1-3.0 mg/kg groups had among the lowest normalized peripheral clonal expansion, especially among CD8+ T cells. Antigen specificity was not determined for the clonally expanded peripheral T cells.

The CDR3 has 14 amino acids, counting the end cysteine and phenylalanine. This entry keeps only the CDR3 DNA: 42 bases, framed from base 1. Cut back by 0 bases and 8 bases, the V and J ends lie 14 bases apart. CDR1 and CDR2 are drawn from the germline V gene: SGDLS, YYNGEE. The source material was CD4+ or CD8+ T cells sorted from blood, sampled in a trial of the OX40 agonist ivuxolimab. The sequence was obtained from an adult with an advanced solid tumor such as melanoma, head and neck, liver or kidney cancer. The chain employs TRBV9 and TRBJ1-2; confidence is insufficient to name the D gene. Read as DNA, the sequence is TGTGCCAGCAGCGTAGAGTTTGAACTAGGAGGCTACACCTTC. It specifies CASSVEFELGGYTF.